Sequencing of this T cell receptor beta chain was carried out in a study of T cell repertoires in cytomegalovirus infection. At the level of the study: TCR beta signatures that were public indicated CMV infection and matching HLA type. Overall study results and limits: The response measured ex vivo was dominated by TCR beta clonotypes (HLA-C-restricted and CMV-specific). Summed frequency of shared TCR beta families picked out CMV carriers who also had the relevant HLA.

Notes on this clonotype: Its target is not known.

One entry per CDR3 protein, called by TCRdb with MiXCR from the reads. The sample yields roughly 300,000 distinct CDR3 sequences, around a tenth seen once. CDR1 and CDR2 from the germline V gene are SGHNT and YYREEE (reference sequence). The CDR3 is made up of 15 amino acids. V was shortened by 3 bases and J by 6 bases, with 17 bases between the two germline ends. The material sequenced was PBMCs. This chain links TRBV5-4 with TRBJ2-3; D gene uncertain. The clonotype originates from a human donor in good health (CMV status not recorded). Some clones in this sample may be carry-over from other donors' samples. This CDR3 reads CASSSLGSLGDTQYF. CDR3 in DNA: TGTGCCAGCAGCTCTCTCGGGTCGCTCGGTGATACGCAGTATTTT.